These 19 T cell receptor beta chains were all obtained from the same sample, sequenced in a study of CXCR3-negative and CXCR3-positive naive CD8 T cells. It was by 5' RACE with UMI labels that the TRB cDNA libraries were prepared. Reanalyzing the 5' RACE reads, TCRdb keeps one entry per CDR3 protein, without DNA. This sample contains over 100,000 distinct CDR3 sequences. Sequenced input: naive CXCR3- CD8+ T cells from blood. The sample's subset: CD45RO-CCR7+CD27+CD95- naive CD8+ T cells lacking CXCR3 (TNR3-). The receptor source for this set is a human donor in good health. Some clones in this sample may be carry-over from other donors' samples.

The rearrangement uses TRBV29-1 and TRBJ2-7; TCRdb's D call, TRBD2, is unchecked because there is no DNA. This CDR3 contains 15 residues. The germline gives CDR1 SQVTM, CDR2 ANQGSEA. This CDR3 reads CSVVPGLAASDEQYF.

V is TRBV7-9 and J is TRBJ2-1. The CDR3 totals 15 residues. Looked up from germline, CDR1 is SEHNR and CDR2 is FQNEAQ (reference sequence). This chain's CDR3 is CASSLVRDQDNEQFF.

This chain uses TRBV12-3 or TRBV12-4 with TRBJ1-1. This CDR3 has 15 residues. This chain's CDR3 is CASSLGSVMNTEAFF.

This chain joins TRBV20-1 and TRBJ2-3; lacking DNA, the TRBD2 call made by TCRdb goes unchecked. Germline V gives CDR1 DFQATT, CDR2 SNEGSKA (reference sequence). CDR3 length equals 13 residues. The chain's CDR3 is CSGLAGNTDTQYF.

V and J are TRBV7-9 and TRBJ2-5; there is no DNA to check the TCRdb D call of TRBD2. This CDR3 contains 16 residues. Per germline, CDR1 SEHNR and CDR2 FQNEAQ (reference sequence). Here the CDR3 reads CASSEGLAERQETQYF.

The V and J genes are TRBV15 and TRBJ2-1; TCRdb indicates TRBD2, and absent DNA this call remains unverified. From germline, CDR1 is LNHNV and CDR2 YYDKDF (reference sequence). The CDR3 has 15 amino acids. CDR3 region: CATSRDASGGNEQFF.

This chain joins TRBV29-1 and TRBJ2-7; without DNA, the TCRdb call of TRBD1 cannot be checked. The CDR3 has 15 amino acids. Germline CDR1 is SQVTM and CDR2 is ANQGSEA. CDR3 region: CSVEETGSLTYEQYF.

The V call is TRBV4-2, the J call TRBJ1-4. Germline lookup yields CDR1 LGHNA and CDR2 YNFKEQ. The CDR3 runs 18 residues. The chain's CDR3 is CASSQEQYSGSLREKLFF.

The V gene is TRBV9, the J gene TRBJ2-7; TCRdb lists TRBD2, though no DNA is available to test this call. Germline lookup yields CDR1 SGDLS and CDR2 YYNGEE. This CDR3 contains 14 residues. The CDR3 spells CASSASGRAYEQYF.

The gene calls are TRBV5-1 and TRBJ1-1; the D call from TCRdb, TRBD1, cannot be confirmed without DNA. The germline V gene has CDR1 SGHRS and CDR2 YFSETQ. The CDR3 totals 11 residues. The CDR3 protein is CASTQGSEAFF.

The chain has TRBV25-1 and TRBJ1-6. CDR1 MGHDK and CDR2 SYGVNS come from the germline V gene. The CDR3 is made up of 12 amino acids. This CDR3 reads CASTFENSPLHF.

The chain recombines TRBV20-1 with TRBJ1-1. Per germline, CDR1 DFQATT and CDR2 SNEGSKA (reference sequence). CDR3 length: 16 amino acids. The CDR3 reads CSARGPNIDMNTEAFF.

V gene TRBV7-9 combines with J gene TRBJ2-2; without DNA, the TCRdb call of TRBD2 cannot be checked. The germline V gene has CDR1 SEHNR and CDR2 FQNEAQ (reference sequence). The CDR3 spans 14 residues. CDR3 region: CASTRLGDTGELFF. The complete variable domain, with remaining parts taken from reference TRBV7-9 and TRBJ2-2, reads DTGVSQNPRHKITKRGQNVTFRCDPISEHNRLYWYRQTLGQGPEFLTYFQNEAQLEKSRLLSDRFSAERPKGSFSTLEIQRTEQGDSAMYLCASTRLGDTGELFFGEGSRLTVL.

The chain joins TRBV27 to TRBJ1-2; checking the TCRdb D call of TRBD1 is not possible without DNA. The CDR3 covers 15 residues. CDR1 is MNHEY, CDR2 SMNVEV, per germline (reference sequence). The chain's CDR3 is CASSRNVQSLHGYTF.

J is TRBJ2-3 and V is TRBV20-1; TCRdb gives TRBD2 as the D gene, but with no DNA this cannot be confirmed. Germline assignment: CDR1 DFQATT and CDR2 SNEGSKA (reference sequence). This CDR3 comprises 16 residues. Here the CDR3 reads CSARPGLSRRGDTQYF.

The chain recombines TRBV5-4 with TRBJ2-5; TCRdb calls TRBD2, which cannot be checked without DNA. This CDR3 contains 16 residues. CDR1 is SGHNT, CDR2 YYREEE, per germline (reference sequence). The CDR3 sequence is CASSSSGGAFQETQYF.

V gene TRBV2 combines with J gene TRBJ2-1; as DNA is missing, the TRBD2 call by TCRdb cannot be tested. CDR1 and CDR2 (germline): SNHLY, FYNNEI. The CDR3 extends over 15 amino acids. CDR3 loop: CASSGPTTGGVEQFF.

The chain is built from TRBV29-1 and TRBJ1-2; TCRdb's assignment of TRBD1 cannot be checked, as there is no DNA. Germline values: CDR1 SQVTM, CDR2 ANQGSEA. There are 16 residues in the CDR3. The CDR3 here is CSVMTGNSGKYYGYTF. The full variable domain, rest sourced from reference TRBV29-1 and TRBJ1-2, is SAVISQKPSRDICQRGTSLTIQCQVDSQVTMMFWYRQQPGQSLTLIATANQGSEATYESGFVIDKFPISRPNLTFSTLTVSNMSPEDSSIYLCSVMTGNSGKYYGYTFGSGTRLTVV.

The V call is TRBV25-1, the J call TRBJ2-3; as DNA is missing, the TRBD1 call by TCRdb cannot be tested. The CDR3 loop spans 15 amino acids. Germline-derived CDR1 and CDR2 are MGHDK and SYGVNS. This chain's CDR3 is CASSEIGRSTDTQYF.